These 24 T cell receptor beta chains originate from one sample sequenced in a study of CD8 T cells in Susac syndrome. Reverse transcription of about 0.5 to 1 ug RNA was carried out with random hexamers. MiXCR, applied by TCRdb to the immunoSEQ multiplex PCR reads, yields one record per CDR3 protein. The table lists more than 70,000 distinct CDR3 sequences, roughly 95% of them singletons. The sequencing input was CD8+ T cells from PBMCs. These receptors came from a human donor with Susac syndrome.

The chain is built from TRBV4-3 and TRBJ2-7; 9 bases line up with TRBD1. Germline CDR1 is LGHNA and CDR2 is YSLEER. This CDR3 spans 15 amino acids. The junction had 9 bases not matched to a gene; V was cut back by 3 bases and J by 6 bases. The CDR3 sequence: CASSQGQGVLFEQYF. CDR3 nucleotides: TGCGCCAGCAGCCAGGGACAGGGAGTTTTGTTCGAGCAGTACTTC.

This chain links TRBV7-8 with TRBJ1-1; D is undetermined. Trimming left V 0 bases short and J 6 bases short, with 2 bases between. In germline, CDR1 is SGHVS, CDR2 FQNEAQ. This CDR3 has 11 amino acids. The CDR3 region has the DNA TGTGCCAGCAGCTTAGCGTCTGAAGCTTTCTTT. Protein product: CASSLASEAFF.

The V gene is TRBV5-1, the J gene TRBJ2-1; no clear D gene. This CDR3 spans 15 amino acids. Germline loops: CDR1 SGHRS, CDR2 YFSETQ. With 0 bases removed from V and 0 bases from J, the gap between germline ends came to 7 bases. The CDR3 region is CASSLADSSYNEQFF. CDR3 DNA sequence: TGCGCCAGCAGCTTGGCGGATAGCTCCTACAATGAGCAGTTCTTC.

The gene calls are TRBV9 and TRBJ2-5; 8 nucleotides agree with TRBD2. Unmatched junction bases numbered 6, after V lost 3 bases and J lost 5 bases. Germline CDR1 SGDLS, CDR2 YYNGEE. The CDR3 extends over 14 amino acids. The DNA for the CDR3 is TGTGCCAGCAGCGAGAGCGGGGGTGGGGAGACCCAGTACTTC. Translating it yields CASSESGGGETQYF.

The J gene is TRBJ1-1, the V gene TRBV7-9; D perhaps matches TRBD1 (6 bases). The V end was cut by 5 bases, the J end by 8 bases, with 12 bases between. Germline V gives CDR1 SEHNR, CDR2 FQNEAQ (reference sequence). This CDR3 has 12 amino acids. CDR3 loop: CASSRGPPEAFF. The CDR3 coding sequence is TGTGCCAGCAGCCGGGGGCCCCCGGAAGCTTTCTTT.

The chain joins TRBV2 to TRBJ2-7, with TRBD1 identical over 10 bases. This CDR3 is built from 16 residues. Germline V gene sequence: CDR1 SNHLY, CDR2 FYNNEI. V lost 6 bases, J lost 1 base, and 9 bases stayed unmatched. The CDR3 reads CASRRMTGGTSYEQYF. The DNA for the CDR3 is TGTGCCAGCAGGAGAATGACAGGGGGCACATCCTACGAGCAGTACTTC.

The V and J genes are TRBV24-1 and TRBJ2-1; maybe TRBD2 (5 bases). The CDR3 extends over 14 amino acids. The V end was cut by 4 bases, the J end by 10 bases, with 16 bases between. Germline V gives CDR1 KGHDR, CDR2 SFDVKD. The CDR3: CATSEFDLPGEQFF. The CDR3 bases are TGTGCCACCAGTGAATTTGACCTACCGGGAGAGCAGTTCTTC.

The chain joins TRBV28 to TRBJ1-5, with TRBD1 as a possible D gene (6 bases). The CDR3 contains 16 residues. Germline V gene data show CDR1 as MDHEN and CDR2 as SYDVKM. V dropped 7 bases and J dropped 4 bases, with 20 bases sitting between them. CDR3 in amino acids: CASIEVGARGNQPQHF. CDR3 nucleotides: TGTGCCAGCATTGAAGTGGGGGCTCGAGGTAATCAGCCCCAGCATTTT.

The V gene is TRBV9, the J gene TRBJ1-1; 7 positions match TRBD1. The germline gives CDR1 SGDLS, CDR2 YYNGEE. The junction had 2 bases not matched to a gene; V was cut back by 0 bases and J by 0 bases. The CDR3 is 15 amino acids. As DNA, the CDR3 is TGTGCCAGCAGCGTAGGGGACAGAATGAACACTGAAGCTTTCTTT. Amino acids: CASSVGDRMNTEAFF.

The CDR3 loop reads CSASPQGESWDEQYF. The CDR3 DNA is TGCAGTGCTAGCCCACAGGGGGAAAGCTGGGACGAGCAGTACTTC. This chain links TRBV20-1 with TRBJ2-7, with 8 bases aligning to TRBD1. V dropped 3 bases and J dropped 5; count of bases not matched to a gene: 12. CDR3 size: 15 residues. Germline loops: CDR1 DFQATT, CDR2 SNEGSKA (reference sequence).

CDR3 sequence: CASSPRQGSSYNEQFF. The CDR3 DNA sequence: TGTGCCAGCAGCCCTCGACAGGGGAGCTCCTACAATGAGCAGTTCTTC. The gene calls are TRBV9 and TRBJ2-1; 8 positions match TRBD1. Germline trimming cut 4 bases from V and 0 bases from J; bases unmatched to any gene: 6. The germline gives CDR1 SGDLS, CDR2 YYNGEE. This CDR3 is 16 amino acids long. Full variable domain (remainder filled in from reference TRBV9 and TRBJ2-1): DSGVTQTPKHLITATGQRVTLRCSPRSGDLSVYWYQQSLDQGLQFLIQYYNGEERAKGNILERFSAQQFPDLHSELNLSSLELGDSALYFCASSPRQGSSYNEQFFGPGTRLTVL.

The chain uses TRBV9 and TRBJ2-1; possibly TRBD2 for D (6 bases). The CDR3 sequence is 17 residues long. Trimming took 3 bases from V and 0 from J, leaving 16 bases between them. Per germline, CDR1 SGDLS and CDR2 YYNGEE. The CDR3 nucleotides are TGTGCCAGCAGCGCCCGACCGGGGGAAAGCTCCTACAATGAGCAGTTCTTC. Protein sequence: CASSARPGESSYNEQFF.

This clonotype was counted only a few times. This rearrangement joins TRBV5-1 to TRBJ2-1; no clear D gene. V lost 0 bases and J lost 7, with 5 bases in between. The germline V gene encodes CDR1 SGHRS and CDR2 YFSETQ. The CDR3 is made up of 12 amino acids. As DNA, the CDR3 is TGCGCCAGCAGCTTGGCCGGGAATGAGCAGTTCTTC. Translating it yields CASSLAGNEQFF.

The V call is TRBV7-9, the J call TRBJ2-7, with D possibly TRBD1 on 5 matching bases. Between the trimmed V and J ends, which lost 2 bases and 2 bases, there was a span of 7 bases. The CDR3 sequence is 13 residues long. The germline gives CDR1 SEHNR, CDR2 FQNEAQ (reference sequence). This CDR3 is CASSLRGTYEQYF. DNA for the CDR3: TGTGCCAGCAGCTTAAGGGGTACCTACGAGCAGTACTTC.

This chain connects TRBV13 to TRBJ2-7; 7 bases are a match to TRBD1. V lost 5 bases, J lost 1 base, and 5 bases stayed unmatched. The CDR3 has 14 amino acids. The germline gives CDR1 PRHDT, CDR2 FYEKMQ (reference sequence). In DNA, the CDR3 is TGTGCCAGCAGCCATTTGACAGGGTCCTACGAGCAGTACTTC. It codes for CASSHLTGSYEQYF. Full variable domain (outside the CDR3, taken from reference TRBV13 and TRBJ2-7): AAGVIQSPRHLIKEKRETATLKCYPIPRHDTVYWYQQGPGQDPQFLISFYEKMQSDKGSIPDRFSAQQFSDYHSELNMSSLELGDSALYFCASSHLTGSYEQYFGPGTRLTVT.

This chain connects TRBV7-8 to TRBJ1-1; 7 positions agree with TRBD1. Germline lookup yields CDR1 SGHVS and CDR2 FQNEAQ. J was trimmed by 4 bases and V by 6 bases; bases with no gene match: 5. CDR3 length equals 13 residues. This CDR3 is CASRNRGGTEAFF. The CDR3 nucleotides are TGTGCCAGCAGAAACAGGGGAGGCACTGAAGCTTTCTTT.

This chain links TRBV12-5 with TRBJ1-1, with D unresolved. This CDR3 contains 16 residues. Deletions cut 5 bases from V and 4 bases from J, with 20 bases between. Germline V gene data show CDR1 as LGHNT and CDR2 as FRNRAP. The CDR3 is CASGAKDTRLPTEAFF. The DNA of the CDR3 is TGTGCTAGTGGTGCCAAAGATACACGACTGCCCACTGAAGCTTTCTTT.

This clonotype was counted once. CDR3 coding DNA: TGCAGTGCTCCCGAAGAGCGGAACTATGGCTACACCTTC. It encodes CSAPEERNYGYTF. The chain carries TRBV20-1 and TRBJ1-2; no reliable D call. V shed 5 bases and J shed 2 bases, with 12 bases lying between them. CDR3 length: 13 amino acids. The germline gives CDR1 DFQATT, CDR2 SNEGSKA (reference sequence).

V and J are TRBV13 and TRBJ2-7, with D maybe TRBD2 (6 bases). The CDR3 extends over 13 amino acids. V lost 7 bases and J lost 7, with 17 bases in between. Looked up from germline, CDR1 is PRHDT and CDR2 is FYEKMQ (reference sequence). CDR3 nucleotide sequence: TGTGCCAGCACCAATACGGGGGTCTGGGAGCAGTACTTC. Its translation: CASTNTGVWEQYF.

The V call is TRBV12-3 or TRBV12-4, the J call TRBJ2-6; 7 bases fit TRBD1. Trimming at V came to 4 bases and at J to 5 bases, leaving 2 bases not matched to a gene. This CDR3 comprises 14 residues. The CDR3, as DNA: TGTGCCAGCAGTTCACAGGGGCGGGCCAACGTCCTGACTTTC. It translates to CASSSQGRANVLTF.

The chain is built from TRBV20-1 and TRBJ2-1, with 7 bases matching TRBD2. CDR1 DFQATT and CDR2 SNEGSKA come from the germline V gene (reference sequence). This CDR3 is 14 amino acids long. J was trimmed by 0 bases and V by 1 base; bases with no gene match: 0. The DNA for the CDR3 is TGCAGTGCTAGAGGGGACTACTCCTACAATGAGCAGTTCTTC. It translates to CSARGDYSYNEQFF.

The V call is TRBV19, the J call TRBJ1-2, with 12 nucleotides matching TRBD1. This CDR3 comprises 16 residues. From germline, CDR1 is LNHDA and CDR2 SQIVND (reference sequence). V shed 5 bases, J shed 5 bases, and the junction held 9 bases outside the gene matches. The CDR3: CASSVRDRGLKYGYTF. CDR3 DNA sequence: TGTGCCAGTAGTGTCCGGGACAGGGGGCTGAAGTATGGCTACACCTTC. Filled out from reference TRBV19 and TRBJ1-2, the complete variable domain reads DGGITQSPKYLFRKEGQNVTLSCEQNLNHDAMYWYRQDPGQGLRLIYYSQIVNDFQKGDIAEGYSVSREKKESFPLTVTSAQKNPTAFYLCASSVRDRGLKYGYTFGSGTRLTVV.

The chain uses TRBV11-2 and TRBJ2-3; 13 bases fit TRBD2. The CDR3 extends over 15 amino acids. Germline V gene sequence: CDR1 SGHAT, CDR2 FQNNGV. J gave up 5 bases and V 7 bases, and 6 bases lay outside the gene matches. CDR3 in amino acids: CASTLLAGGLDTQYF. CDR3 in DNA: TGTGCCAGCACCCTACTAGCGGGGGGGCTAGATACGCAGTATTTT. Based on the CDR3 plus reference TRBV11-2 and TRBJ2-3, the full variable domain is EAGVAQSPRYKIIEKRQSVAFWCNPISGHATLYWYQQILGQGPKLLIQFQNNGVVDDSQLPKDRFSAERLKGVDSTLKIQPAKLEDSAVYLCASTLLAGGLDTQYFGPGTRLTVL.

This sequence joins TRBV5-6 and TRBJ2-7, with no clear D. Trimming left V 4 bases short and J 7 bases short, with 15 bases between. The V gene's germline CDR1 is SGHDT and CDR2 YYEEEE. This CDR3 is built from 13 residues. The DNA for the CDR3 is TGTGCCAGCAGCGTAGATCCCCTCAGGGAGCAGTACTTC. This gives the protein CASSVDPLREQYF.